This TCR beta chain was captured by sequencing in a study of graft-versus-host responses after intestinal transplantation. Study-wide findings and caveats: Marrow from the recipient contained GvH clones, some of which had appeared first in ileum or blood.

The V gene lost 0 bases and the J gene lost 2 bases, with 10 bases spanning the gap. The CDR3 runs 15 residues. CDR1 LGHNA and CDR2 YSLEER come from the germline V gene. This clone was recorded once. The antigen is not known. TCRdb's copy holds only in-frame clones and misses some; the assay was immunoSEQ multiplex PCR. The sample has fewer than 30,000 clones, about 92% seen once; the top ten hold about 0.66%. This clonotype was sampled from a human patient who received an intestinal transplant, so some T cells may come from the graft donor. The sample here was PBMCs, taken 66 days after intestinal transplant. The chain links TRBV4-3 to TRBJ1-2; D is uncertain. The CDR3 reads CASSQDFGGNYGYTF. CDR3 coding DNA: TGCGCCAGCAGCCAAGATTTCGGAGGAAACTATGGCTACACCTTC.